This T cell receptor beta chain was documented in a study of somatic mutations in cytotoxic T cells in rheumatoid arthritis. Study-level information: Patient blood was drawn as 30 ml EDTA; the draw came right after diagnosis and before any treatment. General study findings and limits: No age-related increase in CD8+ clonality was seen in healthy controls, but one was seen in rheumatoid arthritis patients.

Concerning this clone: Its antigen is unknown.

In the original analysis: Some patient CD8+ clones were larger than 1%, and these rarely matched published virus-specific TCRB sequences. Using immunoSEQ multiplex PCR, the repertoire was profiled, and TCRdb retains in-frame clones only, with some absent. For V, J and clone size, that table is used; D and trimming come from the DNA. The sample includes approximately 13,000 clones, about four fifths seen only once; the top ten take 25% to 30%. Sequencing used CD8+ T cells sorted from blood. This clonotype was sampled from an adult with rheumatoid arthritis.

The CDR3 is CASSPGTINYGYTF. For the CDR3, the DNA is TGCGCCAGCAGCCCCGGGACAATTAACTATGGCTACACCTTC. The rearrangement joins TRBV5-1 to TRBJ1-2, with a weak D call TRBD1 (6 bases). The germline V and J ends were trimmed by 4 bases and 1 base, with 11 bases remaining between them. The CDR3 is made up of 14 amino acids. The germline V gene encodes CDR1 SGHRS and CDR2 YFSETQ.